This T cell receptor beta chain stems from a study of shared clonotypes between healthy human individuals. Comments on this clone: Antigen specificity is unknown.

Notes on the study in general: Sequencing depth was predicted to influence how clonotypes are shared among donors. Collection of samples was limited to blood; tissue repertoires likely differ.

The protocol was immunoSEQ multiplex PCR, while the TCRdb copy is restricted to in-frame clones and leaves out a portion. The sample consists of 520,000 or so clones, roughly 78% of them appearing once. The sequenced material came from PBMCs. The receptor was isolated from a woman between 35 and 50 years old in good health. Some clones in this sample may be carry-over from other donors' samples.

CDR3 sequence: CASSFGGTSGTYEQYF. CDR3 DNA sequence: TGTGCCAGCAGTTTCGGAGGGACTAGCGGAACGTACGAGCAGTACTTC. This chain connects TRBV28 to TRBJ2-7; TRBD2 agrees at 11 bases. The CDR3 is 16 amino acids. Germline CDR1 reads MDHEN; CDR2 reads SYDVKM. The V segment lost 3 bases and the J segment 4 bases; nucleotides outside the gene matches: 8.